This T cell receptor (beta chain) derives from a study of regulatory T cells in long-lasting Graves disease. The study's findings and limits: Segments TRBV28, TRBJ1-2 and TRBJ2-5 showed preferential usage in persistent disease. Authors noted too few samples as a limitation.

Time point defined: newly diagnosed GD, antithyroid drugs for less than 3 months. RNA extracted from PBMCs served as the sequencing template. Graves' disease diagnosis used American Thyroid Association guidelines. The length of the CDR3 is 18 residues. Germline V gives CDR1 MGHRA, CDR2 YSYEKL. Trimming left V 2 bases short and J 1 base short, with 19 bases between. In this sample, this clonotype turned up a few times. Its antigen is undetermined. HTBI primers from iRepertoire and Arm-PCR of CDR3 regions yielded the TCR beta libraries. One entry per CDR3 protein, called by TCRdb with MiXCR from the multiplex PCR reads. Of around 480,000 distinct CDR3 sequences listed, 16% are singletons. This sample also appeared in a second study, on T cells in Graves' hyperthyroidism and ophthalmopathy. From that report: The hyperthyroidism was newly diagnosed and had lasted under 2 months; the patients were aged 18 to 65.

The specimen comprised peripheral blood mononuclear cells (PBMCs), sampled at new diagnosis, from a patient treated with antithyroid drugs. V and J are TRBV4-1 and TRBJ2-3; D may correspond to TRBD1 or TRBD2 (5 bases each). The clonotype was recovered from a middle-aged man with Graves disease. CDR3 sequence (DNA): TGCGCCAGCAGCCAATCCTTCGGGACCGGGTATGGCACAGATACGCAGTATTTT. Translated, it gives CASSQSFGTGYGTDTQYF.